Below are 10 T cell receptor beta chains sequenced from a single sample in a study of somatic mutations in cytotoxic T cells in rheumatoid arthritis. Profiled with immunoSEQ multiplex PCR; TCRdb holds only in-frame clones, not every one. The sample lists some 40,000 clones, about 84% occurring once. What was sequenced was CD8+ T cells sorted from blood. These receptors came from a man between 35 and 55 years old in good health.

The CDR3 sequence: CASSEADSGELFF. The CDR3 DNA reads as TGTGCCAGCAGTGAGGCCGACTCAGGGGAGCTGTTTTTT. This rearrangement joins TRBV25-1 to TRBJ2-2; D ambiguous. The CDR3 is 13 residues long. V was pared by 3 bases and J by 8 bases, with 10 bases between. From germline, CDR1 is MGHDK and CDR2 SYGVNS.

The genes are TRBV6-5 and TRBJ2-7; 10 bases agree with TRBD2. The CDR3 contains 15 residues. Trimming cost V 6 bases and J 0 bases; bases outside gene matches: 5. Per germline, CDR1 MNHEY and CDR2 SVGAGI. CDR3: CASSPGLADSYEQYF. In nucleotides, the CDR3 is TGTGCCAGCAGCCCCGGACTAGCGGACTCCTACGAGCAGTACTTC.

This clone is a singleton in its sample. J is TRBJ2-1 and V is TRBV7-9; D possibly matches TRBD1 or TRBD2 (5 bases each). The ends were cut back, 0 bases at V and 4 bases at J, with 16 bases in the middle. The CDR3 runs to 17 residues. Germline CDR1 is SEHNR and CDR2 is FQNEAQ (reference sequence). CDR3 region: CASSLAGSPWGYNEQFF. CDR3 DNA: TGTGCCAGCAGCTTAGCGGGCAGCCCGTGGGGGTACAATGAGCAGTTCTTC. The full variable domain, completed using reference TRBV7-9 and TRBJ2-1, is DTGVSQNPRHKITKRGQNVTFRCDPISEHNRLYWYRQTLGQGPEFLTYFQNEAQLEKSRLLSDRFSAERPKGSFSTLEIQRTEQGDSAMYLCASSLAGSPWGYNEQFFGPGTRLTVL.

The chain carries TRBV10-1 and TRBJ2-5; 8 nucleotides match TRBD2. CDR1 and CDR2 from the germline V gene are WNHNN and SYGVQD (reference sequence). The CDR3 extends over 14 amino acids. V was clipped by 3 bases and J by 5 bases; unmatched bases: 5. CDR3 coding DNA: TGCGCCAGCAGTGATTCGGGCGGGGGGGAGACCCAGTACTTC. Translating it yields CASSDSGGGETQYF.

The chain joins TRBV7-2 to TRBJ2-1; 8 nucleotides line up with TRBD2. CDR3 length equals 14 residues. CDR1 is SGHTA and CDR2 is FQGNSA in the germline V gene. Germline trimming cut 8 bases from V and 4 bases from J; bases unmatched to any gene: 7. The CDR3 is CASPPSGPYNEQFF. Written as DNA, the CDR3 is TGTGCCAGCCCCCCTAGCGGGCCGTACAATGAGCAGTTCTTC. The whole variable domain, remainder taken from reference TRBV7-2 and TRBJ2-1, is GAGVSQSPSNKVTEKGKDVELRCDPISGHTALYWYRQSLGQGLEFLIYFQGNSAPDKSGLPSDRFSAERTGGSVSTLTIQRTQQEDSAVYLCASPPSGPYNEQFFGPGTRLTVL.

The DNA for the CDR3 is TGTGCCAGCAGCCAAGGAAAAAACGGGAGGAATCAGCCCCAGCATTTT. This translates into CASSQGKNGRNQPQHF. J is TRBJ1-5 and V is TRBV14; D not certain. CDR3 length equals 16 residues. Between the trimmed V and J ends, which lost 1 base and 4 bases, there was a span of 14 bases. The germline V gene encodes CDR1 SGHDN and CDR2 FVKESK.

This chain connects TRBV7-8 to TRBJ1-1; D not certain. Germline V gene sequence: CDR1 SGHVS, CDR2 FQNEAQ. V shed 0 bases and J shed 7 bases, with 3 bases lying between them. This CDR3 is built from 11 residues. This chain's CDR3 is CASSLAGEAFF. CDR3 nucleotide sequence: TGTGCCAGCAGCTTAGCGGGTGAAGCTTTCTTT.

V is TRBV7-9 and J is TRBJ2-1, with D possibly being TRBD1 (5 bases). CDR1 is SEHNR, CDR2 FQNEAQ, per germline (reference sequence). The CDR3 is 13 amino acids. V shed 1 base and J shed 9 bases, with 10 bases lying between them. The CDR3 coding sequence is TGTGCCAGCAGCTTAGAAGGGGCCAGTGAGCAGTTCTTC. Protein: CASSLEGASEQFF.

V is TRBV10-2 and J is TRBJ1-5, with D perhaps matching TRBD1 (6 bases). Germline V lookup: CDR1 WSHSY, CDR2 SAAADI. The CDR3 loop spans 14 amino acids. Trimming took off 2 bases at V and 6 bases at J, with 11 bases between the two ends. The CDR3 protein is CASSEGGAGQPQHF. The CDR3 bases are TGCGCCAGCAGTGAGGGGGGCGCCGGTCAGCCCCAGCATTTT.

The genes are TRBV5-1 and TRBJ2-1, with D maybe TRBD2 (5 bases). Germline-derived CDR1 and CDR2 are SGHRS and YFSETQ. The CDR3 loop spans 15 amino acids. Between the trimmed V and J ends, which lost 0 bases and 8 bases, there was a span of 15 bases. CDR3 sequence (DNA): TGCGCCAGCAGCTTGGGAGGGAGTAGCGTCCATGAGCAGTTCTTC. Residues: CASSLGGSSVHEQFF.